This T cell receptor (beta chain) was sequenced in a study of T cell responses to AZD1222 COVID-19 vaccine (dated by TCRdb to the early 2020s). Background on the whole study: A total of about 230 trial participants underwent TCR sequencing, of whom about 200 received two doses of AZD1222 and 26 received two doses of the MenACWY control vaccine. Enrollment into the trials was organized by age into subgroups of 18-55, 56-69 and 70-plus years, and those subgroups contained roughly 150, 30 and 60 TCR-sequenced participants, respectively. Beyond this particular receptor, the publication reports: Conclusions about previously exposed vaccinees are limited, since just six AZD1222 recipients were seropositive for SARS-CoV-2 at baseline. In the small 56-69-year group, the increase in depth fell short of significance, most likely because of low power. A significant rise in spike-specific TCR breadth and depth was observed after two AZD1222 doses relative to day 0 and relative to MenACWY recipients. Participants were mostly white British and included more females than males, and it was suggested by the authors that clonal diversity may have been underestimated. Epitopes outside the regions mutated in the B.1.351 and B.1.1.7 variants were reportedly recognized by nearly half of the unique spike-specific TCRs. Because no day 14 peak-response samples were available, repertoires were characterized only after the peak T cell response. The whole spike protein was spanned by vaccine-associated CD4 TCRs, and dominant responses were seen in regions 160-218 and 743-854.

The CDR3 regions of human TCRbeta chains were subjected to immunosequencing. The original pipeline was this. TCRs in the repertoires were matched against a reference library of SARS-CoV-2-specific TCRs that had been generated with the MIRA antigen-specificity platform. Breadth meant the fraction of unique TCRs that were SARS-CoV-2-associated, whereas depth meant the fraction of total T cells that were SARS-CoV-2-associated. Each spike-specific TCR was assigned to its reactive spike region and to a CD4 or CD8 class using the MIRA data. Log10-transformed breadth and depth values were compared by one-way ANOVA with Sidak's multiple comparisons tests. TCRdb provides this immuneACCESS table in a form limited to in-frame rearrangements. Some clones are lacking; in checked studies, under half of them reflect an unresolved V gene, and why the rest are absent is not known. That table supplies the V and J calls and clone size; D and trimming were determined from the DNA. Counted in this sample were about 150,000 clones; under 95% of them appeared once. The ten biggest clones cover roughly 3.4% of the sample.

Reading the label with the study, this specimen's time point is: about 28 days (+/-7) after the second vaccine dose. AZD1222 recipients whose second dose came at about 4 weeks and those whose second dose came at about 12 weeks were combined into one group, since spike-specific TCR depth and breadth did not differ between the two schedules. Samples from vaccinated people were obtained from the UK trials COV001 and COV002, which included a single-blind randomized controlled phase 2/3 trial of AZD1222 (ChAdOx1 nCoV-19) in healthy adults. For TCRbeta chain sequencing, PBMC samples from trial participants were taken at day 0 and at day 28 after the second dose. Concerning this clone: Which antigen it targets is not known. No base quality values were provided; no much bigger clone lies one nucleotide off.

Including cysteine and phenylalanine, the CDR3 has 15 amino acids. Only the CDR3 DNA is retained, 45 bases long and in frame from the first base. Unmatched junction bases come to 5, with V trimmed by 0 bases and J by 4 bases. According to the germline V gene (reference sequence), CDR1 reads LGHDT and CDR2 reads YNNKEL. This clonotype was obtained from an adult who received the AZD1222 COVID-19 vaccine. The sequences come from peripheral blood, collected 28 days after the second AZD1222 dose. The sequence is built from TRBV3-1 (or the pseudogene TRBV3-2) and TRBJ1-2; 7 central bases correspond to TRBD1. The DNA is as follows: TGTGCCAGCAGCCAAGACCCGGGACAGATCTATGGCTACACCTTC. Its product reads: CASSQDPGQIYGYTF.